Listed here is a single T cell receptor beta chain. Its specificity is not known. The sample is drawn from a study of shared clonotypes between healthy human individuals. For the study at large: The donor pool was made up of two women and three men aged 18 to 49. Findings and limits, study-wide: Researchers sampled only blood; tissue repertoires likely differ. Genetic and exposure-history diversity was limited by the few donors. A reduction in generation probabilities was seen for non-shared clonotypes relative to those shared by all four donors.

Terminally differentiated effector memory CD45RA+ cells were left out of the naive CD8 fraction, which was CD45RO-negative and positively selected for CCR7. Germline values: CDR1 LNHDA, CDR2 SQIVND (reference sequence). This CDR3 has 14 residues. V lost 1 base to trimming and J lost 6 bases; unmatched junction nucleotides: 3. The assay was immunoSEQ multiplex PCR, and TCRdb's table has in-frame clones only and misses some. The profile shows about 1.9 million clones, approximately 92% of them singletons. This clonotype was obtained from a man aged 18 to 30 in good health. Some clones in this sample may be carry-over from other donors' samples. Sequenced: naive CD8+ T cells from PBMCs. This chain joins TRBV19 and TRBJ2-1; 7 nucleotides line up with TRBD2. In DNA, the CDR3 is TGTGCCAGTAGTATAGGCCTAGCGGTCAATGAGCAGTTCTTC. Its protein is CASSIGLAVNEQFF.